This record covers a single T cell receptor (beta chain). Its specificity is not known. This sample is part of a study of cytomegalovirus exposure and HLA in healthy donors. Across the study: The 100 to 150 validation repertoires and the approximately 630 first-cohort repertoires shared a platform, a later analysis reported.

Method: immunoSEQ multiplex PCR; TCRdb's copy keeps in-frame clones and lacks some. The repertoire holds some 110,000 clones, with around 90% as singletons. General observations from the study: Specific recognition of CMV antigens was confirmed in vitro for three chains (all CMV-associated). Generally TCR sequences proved uncommon, though certain public TCRs appeared in numerous donors. Investigators reported 150 to 200 TCR beta chains as tied to cytomegalovirus.

Per the germline V gene, CDR1 is WNHNN and CDR2 is SYGVQD (reference sequence). V lost 0 bases and J lost 5; bases outside the gene matches: 9. The CDR3 extends over 17 amino acids. This TCR derives from a young woman in good health and CMV-seropositive. Sample: PBMCs. This rearrangement joins TRBV10-1 to TRBJ2-5; 10 bases are a match to TRBD2. The CDR3 DNA reads as TGCGCCAGCAGTGAGTCTAGAATAGCGGGGGGCCGGGAGACCCAGTACTTC. Its protein product is CASSESRIAGGRETQYF.